These T cell receptor beta chains were read from a single sample in a study of cytomegalovirus exposure and HLA in healthy donors. Data came from immunoSEQ multiplex PCR; TCRdb stores just in-frame clones and leaves some out. The sample shows 90,000 to 150,000 clones, 70% to 90% of them seen only once. Sequencing was performed on PBMCs. Every receptor here comes from a young woman in good health and CMV-seropositive. Each CDR3 is given with its conserved first and last residue. The D gene is left open where the match is weak. Clone size is given for some rows only: seen once, a few or many times, or a class if the clone is expanded.

J gene: TRBJ1-3; clone size: NA; V gene: TRBV6-1; D gene: NA; CDR3 protein: CASSESRGSGNTIYF; CDR3 DNA: TGTGCCAGCAGTGAAAGTCGGGGGTCCGGAAACACCATATATTTT
J gene: TRBJ1-6; clone size: NA; V gene: TRBV7-8; D gene: NA; CDR3 protein: CASSLVAGGGNSPLHF; CDR3 DNA: TGTGCCAGCAGCTTAGTGGCCGGGGGTGGTAATTCACCCCTCCACTTT
J gene: TRBJ2-1; clone size: NA; V gene: TRBV5-1; D gene: TRBD1; CDR3 protein: CASSLGGQGGGNEQFF; CDR3 DNA: TGCGCCAGCAGCTTGGGGGGACAGGGGGGAGGCAATGAGCAGTTCTTC
J gene: TRBJ2-2; clone size: NA; V gene: TRBV7-7; D gene: TRBD2; CDR3 protein: CASSPGLAGDGPGELFF; CDR3 DNA: TGTGCTAGCAGCCCCGGACTAGCGGGAGACGGACCCGGGGAGCTGTTTTTT
J gene: TRBJ1-1; clone size: few; V gene: TRBV6-6; D gene: NA; CDR3 protein: CASSDGQNTEAFF; CDR3 DNA: TGTGCCAGCAGCGATGGACAGAACACTGAAGCTTTCTTT
J gene: TRBJ2-5; clone size: once; V gene: TRBV7-8; D gene: TRBD2; CDR3 protein: CASSLRLAWGRETQYF; CDR3 DNA: TGTGCCAGCAGCCTCCGACTAGCGTGGGGCAGGGAGACCCAGTACTTC
J gene: TRBJ1-1; clone size: NA; V gene: TRBV9; D gene: NA; CDR3 protein: CASSVAPDRNTEAFF; CDR3 DNA: TGTGCCAGCAGCGTAGCGCCCGACAGGAACACTGAAGCTTTCTTT
J gene: TRBJ2-1; clone size: NA; V gene: TRBV13; D gene: TRBD1; CDR3 protein: CASGMGTGSNEQFF; CDR3 DNA: TGTGCCAGCGGAATGGGGACAGGGTCGAACGAGCAGTTCTTC
J gene: TRBJ2-3; clone size: NA; V gene: TRBV2; D gene: TRBD2; CDR3 protein: CASSAPTGTSDRTDTQYF; CDR3 DNA: TGTGCCAGCAGCGCCCCGACCGGGACTAGCGATCGAACAGATACGCAGTATTTT
J gene: TRBJ2-3; clone size: NA; V gene: TRBV9; D gene: TRBD1; CDR3 protein: CASSASGTGVNTQYF; CDR3 DNA: TGTGCCAGCAGCGCATCCGGGACAGGGGTTAATACGCAGTATTTT
J gene: TRBJ1-2; clone size: NA; V gene: TRBV7-9; D gene: TRBD1; CDR3 protein: CASSPGQADGYTF; CDR3 DNA: TGTGCCAGCAGCCCGGGACAGGCGGATGGCTACACCTTC
J gene: TRBJ2-7; clone size: few; V gene: TRBV27; D gene: NA; CDR3 protein: CASKRSTGASSYEQYF; CDR3 DNA: TGTGCCAGCAAAAGATCGACAGGCGCGAGCTCCTACGAGCAGTACTTC
J gene: TRBJ2-7; clone size: NA; V gene: TRBV4-1; D gene: TRBD2; CDR3 protein: CASSQEGVAGGLSYEQYF; CDR3 DNA: TGCGCCAGCAGCCAAGAAGGAGTAGCGGGGGGTCTCTCCTACGAGCAGTACTTC
J gene: TRBJ2-2; clone size: NA; V gene: TRBV2; D gene: TRBD1; CDR3 protein: CASSVGQGDTGELFF; CDR3 DNA: TGTGCCAGCAGTGTGGGACAGGGGGACACCGGGGAGCTGTTTTTT
J gene: TRBJ2-7; clone size: NA; V gene: TRBV7-3; D gene: TRBD1; CDR3 protein: CASSFARTGPYEQYF; CDR3 DNA: TGTGCCAGCAGCTTCGCCAGGACAGGGCCCTACGAGCAGTACTTC
J gene: TRBJ2-2; clone size: NA; V gene: TRBV6-1; D gene: NA; CDR3 protein: CASRGLTNTGELFF; CDR3 DNA: TGTGCCAGCAGGGGGCTCACGAACACCGGGGAGCTGTTTTTT
J gene: TRBJ2-7; clone size: NA; V gene: TRBV7-8; D gene: TRBD1; CDR3 protein: CASSDLTGTGGYEQYF; CDR3 DNA: TGTGCCAGCAGCGACTTAACCGGGACAGGGGGCTACGAGCAGTACTTC
J gene: TRBJ2-7; clone size: NA; V gene: TRBV18; D gene: NA; CDR3 protein: CASSPLGGASSYEQYF; CDR3 DNA: TGTGCCAGCTCACCACTTGGCGGGGCGAGCTCCTACGAGCAGTACTTC
J gene: TRBJ2-2; clone size: NA; V gene: TRBV19; D gene: TRBD2; CDR3 protein: CASSYVGLAANTGELFF; CDR3 DNA: TGTGCCAGTAGTTACGTTGGACTAGCGGCTAACACCGGGGAGCTGTTTTTT
J gene: TRBJ1-4; clone size: once; V gene: TRBV4-3; D gene: NA; CDR3 protein: CASSQGVPGTNEKLFF; CDR3 DNA: TGCGCCAGCAGCCAAGGGGTTCCGGGAACTAATGAAAAACTGTTTTTT
J gene: TRBJ2-7; clone size: NA; V gene: TRBV6-5; D gene: NA; CDR3 protein: CASSYRPSGVYEQYF; CDR3 DNA: TGTGCCAGCAGTTATAGACCCTCCGGAGTATACGAGCAGTACTTC
J gene: TRBJ2-7; clone size: NA; V gene: TRBV19; D gene: NA; CDR3 protein: CASSSIPNYEQYF; CDR3 DNA: TGTGCCAGTAGTTCGATCCCTAACTACGAGCAGTACTTC
J gene: TRBJ2-7; clone size: once; V gene: TRBV4-1; D gene: TRBD2; CDR3 protein: CASSRKTSGGSYEQYF; CDR3 DNA: TGCGCCAGCAGCCGCAAGACTAGCGGGGGATCCTACGAGCAGTACTTC
J gene: TRBJ1-3; clone size: NA; V gene: TRBV10-3; D gene: NA; CDR3 protein: CAISPGVSGNTIYF; CDR3 DNA: TGTGCCATCAGCCCCGGAGTCTCTGGAAACACCATATATTTT
J gene: TRBJ2-7; clone size: few; V gene: TRBV21-1; D gene: NA; CDR3 protein: CASSKGYRRQNYEQYF; CDR3 DNA: TGTGCCAGCAGCAAAGGTTACAGGCGGCAGAACTACGAGCAGTACTTC
J gene: TRBJ1-3; clone size: NA; V gene: TRBV9; D gene: TRBD1; CDR3 protein: CASSGQGKPGNTIYF; CDR3 DNA: TGTGCCAGCAGCGGACAGGGGAAACCTGGAAACACCATATATTTT
J gene: TRBJ2-2; clone size: NA; V gene: TRBV7-9; D gene: NA; CDR3 protein: CASSRQAGTNTGELFF; CDR3 DNA: TGTGCCAGCAGCAGGCAGGCAGGGACGAACACCGGGGAGCTGTTTTTT
J gene: TRBJ1-1; clone size: once; V gene: TRBV25-1; D gene: TRBD1; CDR3 protein: CASSASDRGFEAFF; CDR3 DNA: TGTGCCAGCAGTGCTTCGGACAGGGGGTTTGAAGCTTTCTTT
J gene: TRBJ2-7; clone size: NA; V gene: TRBV28; D gene: NA; CDR3 protein: CASSSRLGAGGAYEQYF; CDR3 DNA: TGTGCCAGCAGTTCCCGTCTAGGAGCGGGCGGCGCCTACGAGCAGTACTTC
J gene: TRBJ2-2; clone size: NA; V gene: TRBV27; D gene: TRBD2; CDR3 protein: CASSSLAGVSGELFF; CDR3 DNA: TGTGCCAGCAGTTCTCTAGCGGGTGTTTCCGGGGAGCTGTTTTTT
J gene: TRBJ1-2; clone size: NA; V gene: TRBV5-1; D gene: NA; CDR3 protein: CASSLDGTYGYTF; CDR3 DNA: TGCGCCAGCAGCTTGGATGGCACCTATGGCTACACCTTC
J gene: TRBJ1-1; clone size: NA; V gene: TRBV6-1; D gene: TRBD1; CDR3 protein: CASSKTGNEAFF; CDR3 DNA: TGTGCCAGCAGTAAGACAGGGAATGAAGCTTTCTTT
J gene: TRBJ2-7; clone size: few; V gene: TRBV6-6; D gene: NA; CDR3 protein: CASSYLRAYEQYF; CDR3 DNA: TGTGCCAGCAGTTACTTGCGGGCCTACGAGCAGTACTTC
J gene: TRBJ2-5; clone size: NA; V gene: TRBV30; D gene: TRBD2; CDR3 protein: CAWSVGWLAGGTQETQYF; CDR3 DNA: TGTGCCTGGAGTGTAGGGTGGCTAGCGGGGGGAACGCAAGAGACCCAGTACTTC
J gene: TRBJ2-7; clone size: NA; V gene: TRBV19; D gene: TRBD1; CDR3 protein: CASSQTTGKGREQYF; CDR3 DNA: TGTGCCAGTAGCCAAACGACAGGGAAGGGCCGCGAGCAGTACTTC
J gene: TRBJ1-1; clone size: NA; V gene: TRBV29-1; D gene: TRBD1; CDR3 protein: CSVGDRGHGEAFF; CDR3 DNA: TGCAGCGTGGGAGACAGGGGGCATGGTGAAGCTTTCTTT
J gene: TRBJ1-1; clone size: NA; V gene: TRBV4-3; D gene: TRBD1; CDR3 protein: CASSQGTGGSTEAFF; CDR3 DNA: TGCGCCAGCAGCCAGGGAACAGGGGGCTCGACTGAAGCTTTCTTT
J gene: TRBJ2-1; clone size: NA; V gene: TRBV27; D gene: NA; CDR3 protein: CASSLVASLYNEQFF; CDR3 DNA: TGTGCCAGCAGTTTGGTGGCTAGCCTCTACAATGAGCAGTTCTTC
J gene: TRBJ2-5; clone size: NA; V gene: TRBV19; D gene: TRBD1; CDR3 protein: CASSRGQYQETQYF; CDR3 DNA: TGTGCCAGTAGTAGGGGACAGTACCAAGAGACCCAGTACTTC
J gene: TRBJ2-1; clone size: NA; V gene: TRBV28; D gene: NA; CDR3 protein: CASSWTRSSYNEQFF; CDR3 DNA: TGTGCCAGCAGTTGGACACGAAGCTCCTACAATGAGCAGTTCTTC
J gene: TRBJ2-7; clone size: few; V gene: TRBV5-4; D gene: NA; CDR3 protein: CASSLPGGSSLEQYF; CDR3 DNA: TGTGCCAGCAGCCTCCCGGGGGGCAGTAGTCTCGAGCAGTACTTC
J gene: TRBJ2-7; clone size: NA; V gene: TRBV2; D gene: NA; CDR3 protein: CASSDGAYEQYF; CDR3 DNA: TGTGCCAGCAGTGACGGAGCCTACGAGCAGTACTTC
J gene: TRBJ2-7; clone size: NA; V gene: TRBV27; D gene: TRBD1; CDR3 protein: CASSLRQGSYEQYF; CDR3 DNA: TGTGCCAGCAGCCTGAGACAGGGTTCCTACGAGCAGTACTTC
J gene: TRBJ2-2; clone size: NA; V gene: TRBV19; D gene: NA; CDR3 protein: CASRGGQLGGWNTGELFF; CDR3 DNA: TGTGCCAGTAGGGGGGGACAGCTCGGTGGTTGGAACACCGGGGAGCTGTTTTTT
J gene: TRBJ2-1; clone size: NA; V gene: TRBV9; D gene: TRBD2; CDR3 protein: CASSVTSGGAGLDEQFF; CDR3 DNA: TGTGCCAGCAGCGTGACTAGCGGGGGGGCGGGTTTGGATGAGCAGTTCTTC
J gene: TRBJ2-1; clone size: NA; V gene: TRBV11-3; D gene: NA; CDR3 protein: CASSLVPSGPGSYNEQFF; CDR3 DNA: TGTGCCAGCAGCTTAGTCCCCAGCGGCCCGGGCTCCTACAATGAGCAGTTCTTC
J gene: TRBJ2-1; clone size: NA; V gene: TRBV7-6; D gene: TRBD2; CDR3 protein: CASSASPGTSSYNEQFF; CDR3 DNA: TGTGCCAGCAGCGCCTCCCCCGGGACTAGTTCCTACAATGAGCAGTTCTTC